The 10 T cell receptor beta chains reported below all come from one sample, sequenced in a study of shared clonotypes between healthy human individuals. Assay used: immunoSEQ multiplex PCR; TCRdb lists only in-frame clones, some missing. Of roughly 1 million clones in the sample, around 74% were seen once. Sequenced input: memory CD4+ T cells sorted from blood. Subset of the sample: CD45RA-negative fraction. Source of these receptors: a man aged 18-30 years in good health.

The chain is built from TRBV19 and TRBJ1-5; tentative D call: TRBD1 (5 bases). Germline values: CDR1 LNHDA, CDR2 SQIVND (reference sequence). The ends were cut back, 5 bases at V and 10 bases at J, with 18 bases in the middle. The CDR3 is 14 residues long. The CDR3 DNA is TGTGCCAGTAGTGTTGACCGGCCTGGGGGACCCCAGCATTTT. Translating it yields CASSVDRPGGPQHF. Full variable domain (remainder filled in from reference TRBV19 and TRBJ1-5): DGGITQSPKYLFRKEGQNVTLSCEQNLNHDAMYWYRQDPGQGLRLIYYSQIVNDFQKGDIAEGYSVSREKKESFPLTVTSAQKNPTAFYLCASSVDRPGGPQHFGDGTRLSIL.

V usage is TRBV7-2 and J usage is TRBJ2-7; D perhaps matches TRBD2 (5 bases). CDR3 length: 12 residues. The V end was cut by 4 bases, the J end by 6 bases, with 10 bases between. Germline V gene data show CDR1 as SGHTA and CDR2 as FQGNSA. Here the CDR3 DNA reads TGTGCCAGCAGCTCGCGAGGGTCCGAGCAGTACTTC. This translates into CASSSRGSEQYF.

The rearrangement links TRBV5-1 to TRBJ1-6; possible D gene TRBD1, 6 bases. This CDR3 has 14 residues. Trimming removed 3 bases from V and 7 bases from J, with 11 bases in between. CDR1 is SGHRS, CDR2 YFSETQ, per germline. The CDR3 nucleotides read TGCGCCAGCAGCTCCGGACAGAAAAATTCACCCCTCCACTTT. It encodes CASSSGQKNSPLHF.

This clone was detected only a few times. Other nucleotide sequences in the sample specify the same CDR3. The rearrangement uses TRBV30 and TRBJ1-5; weak D call: TRBD1 (6 bases). V gave up 2 bases and J gave up 6 bases, with 11 bases separating them. CDR1 GTSNPN and CDR2 SVGIG come from the germline V gene (reference sequence). This CDR3 contains 13 residues. Written as DNA, the CDR3 is TGTGCCTGGAGTCGGGGGGCTGGTCAGCCCCAGCATTTT. It yields the protein CAWSRGAGQPQHF.

The chain is built from TRBV13 and TRBJ2-4; D gene ambiguous. Trimming shortened V by 4 bases and J by 0 bases, and 13 bases separated the two germline ends. Per the germline V gene, CDR1 is PRHDT and CDR2 is FYEKMQ (reference sequence). This CDR3 is 16 amino acids long. CDR3 in DNA: TGTGCCAGCAGCTCACGGGTAAAACTAGCCAAAAACATTCAGTACTTC. It specifies CASSSRVKLAKNIQYF. Using reference TRBV13 and TRBJ2-4 for the parts outside the CDR3, the full variable domain is AAGVIQSPRHLIKEKRETATLKCYPIPRHDTVYWYQQGPGQDPQFLISFYEKMQSDKGSIPDRFSAQQFSDYHSELNMSSLELGDSALYFCASSSRVKLAKNIQYFGAGTRLSVL.

This chain connects TRBV10-3 to TRBJ2-2; 9 bases fit TRBD2. After removal of 6 bases from V and 4 bases from J, the junction contained 3 bases not matched to a gene. In germline, CDR1 is ENHRY, CDR2 SYGVKD. The CDR3 extends over 14 amino acids. The CDR3 region is CAIRTSGGTGELFF. CDR3 in DNA: TGTGCCATCAGGACTAGCGGTGGCACCGGGGAGCTGTTTTTT.

The chain employs TRBV20-1 and TRBJ1-2; D uncertain. Germline V gene data show CDR1 as DFQATT and CDR2 as SNEGSKA (reference sequence). V shed 7 bases and J shed 4 bases, with 10 bases lying between them. The CDR3 consists of 11 residues. The CDR3 spells CSGRLGYGYTF. CDR3 nucleotides: TGCAGTGGTAGGTTGGGCTATGGCTACACCTTC.

To note about this clone: The sample carries other DNA sequences with the same CDR3. The chain carries TRBV5-1 and TRBJ2-2; D unclear. Trimming removed 0 bases at V and 6 bases at J, with 9 bases between. This CDR3 is 14 amino acids long. Looked up from germline, CDR1 is SGHRS and CDR2 is YFSETQ. CDR3 coding DNA: TGCGCCAGCAGCTTGGCGGGTTCGGCCGGGGAGCTGTTTTTT. This translates into CASSLAGSAGELFF.

V usage is TRBV12-5 and J usage is TRBJ1-6; no clear D gene. The CDR3 covers 15 residues. Germline CDR1 is LGHNT and CDR2 is FRNRAP. V lost 0 bases and J lost 9, with 12 bases in between. The CDR3 DNA sequence: TGTGCTAGTGGTTTGGTAGGAGGGTTTGGTTCACCCCTCCACTTT. It codes for CASGLVGGFGSPLHF.

J is TRBJ2-5 and V is TRBV9; 13 positions match TRBD2. The V gene's germline CDR1 is SGDLS and CDR2 YYNGEE. V lost 1 base to trimming and J lost 9 bases; unmatched junction nucleotides: 6. The CDR3 length is 15 residues. The CDR3 DNA reads as TGTGCCAGCAGCGTAACTAGCGGGGGGGCGAGCGCCCAGTACTTC. The encoded protein is CASSVTSGGASAQYF. Looking up the rest from reference TRBV9 and TRBJ2-5 gives the full variable domain: DSGVTQTPKHLITATGQRVTLRCSPRSGDLSVYWYQQSLDQGLQFLIQYYNGEERAKGNILERFSAQQFPDLHSELNLSSLELGDSALYFCASSVTSGGASAQYFGPGTRLLVL.